Detailed here is one T cell receptor (beta chain). The target antigen is unknown. With 8 bases removed from V and 6 bases from J, the gap between germline ends came to 15 bases. The CDR3 spans 13 residues. Germline-derived CDR1 and CDR2 are WSHSY and SAAADI. Measured with immunoSEQ multiplex PCR; TCRdb has only the in-frame clones, and not every one. Of 25,000 to 35,000 clones in the sample, around 82% are singletons; the top ten hold about 5.3%. These data originate in a study of T cells in localized non-small cell lung cancer. Findings and caveats of the study: Only one tumor region went through sequencing, so heterogeneity may still be there. Patients showing higher blood T cell density tended to see longer overall survival.

The origin of this receptor is a man between 40 and 70 years old with stage III lung adenocarcinoma. The chain couples TRBV10-2 to TRBJ2-3, with D uncertain. The sample in question was peripheral blood mononuclear cells, obtained before any cancer treatment. The CDR3 DNA follows: TGCGCCAGCTCCCCACGACGTACCGATACGCAGTATTTT. This translates into CASSPRRTDTQYF.